A selection of T cell receptor beta chains follows, all from one sample in a study of blood T cell repertoires in COVID-19. Profiled with immunoSEQ multiplex PCR; TCRdb holds only in-frame clones, not every one. The sample shows around 170,000 clones, more than 80% of them seen only once. Sequenced sample: PBMCs or T cells enriched from blood (not recorded which). These receptors were collected from a man between 45 and 60 years old who had recovered from COVID-19. The CDR3 runs from the conserved cysteine through the conserved F or W. The D gene is left open where the match is weak. Size is stated for part of the rows, as once, few or many counts, or as a class when the clone is expanded.

D gene	J gene	CDR3 length	clone size	V gene	CDR3 protein	CDR3 DNA
TRBD2	TRBJ2-7	15	.	TRBV13	CASSLPGGGSYEQYF	TGTGCCAGCAGCTTGCCTGGCGGGGGCTCCTACGAGCAGTACTTC
TRBD1	TRBJ1-1	17	.	TRBV6-1	CASSVSWTGGARTEAFF	TGTGCCAGCAGTGTGAGTTGGACAGGGGGCGCAAGGACTGAAGCTTTCTTT
.	TRBJ1-1	16	.	TRBV11-2	CASSYSRGGGSTEAFF	TGTGCCAGCAGCTACTCCAGGGGCGGGGGAAGCACTGAAGCTTTCTTT
.	TRBJ1-2	13	.	TRBV19	CASRKGTIYGYTF	TGTGCCAGTAGGAAGGGGACAATCTATGGCTACACCTTC
TRBD1	TRBJ2-7	14	.	TRBV6-5	CASNGQGALYEQYF	TGTGCCAGCAACGGACAGGGGGCGCTGTACGAGCAGTACTTC
.	TRBJ2-2	15	.	TRBV4-3	CASSPSARATGELFF	TGCGCCAGCAGCCCCTCGGCCAGGGCGACCGGGGAGCTGTTTTTT
.	TRBJ1-5	16	.	TRBV19	CASSRYVGLVNQPQHF	TGTGCCAGTAGTCGTTATGTGGGACTGGTCAATCAGCCCCAGCATTTT
TRBD1	TRBJ2-6	15	once	TRBV3-1/TRBV3-2	CASKHRGSGANVLTF	TGTGCCAGCAAGCACAGGGGATCTGGGGCCAACGTCCTGACTTTC
.	TRBJ1-2	12	.	TRBV29-1	CSVEDQHPGYTF	TGCAGCGTTGAAGATCAACACCCTGGCTACACCTTC
.	TRBJ1-5	13	.	TRBV7-3	CASSLKADSPQHF	TGTGCCAGCAGCTTAAAAGCGGATTCGCCCCAGCATTTT
TRBD2	TRBJ2-5	16	.	TRBV5-1	CASSLKLAGAGGTQYF	TGCGCCAGCAGCTTAAAACTAGCGGGGGCCGGGGGGACCCAGTACTTC
TRBD1	TRBJ1-6	15	.	TRBV6-5	CASSYSGQGNSPLHF	TGTGCCAGCAGTTACTCGGGACAGGGTAATTCACCCCTCCACTTT
TRBD2	TRBJ2-1	15	.	TRBV4-2	CASSPSGDSYNEQFF	TGTGCCAGCAGCCCTAGCGGGGACTCCTACAATGAGCAGTTCTTC
.	TRBJ1-6	12	.	TRBV5-5	CASSFPRGPLHF	TGTGCCAGCAGCTTTCCACGAGGGCCCCTCCACTTT
TRBD1	TRBJ1-2	15	.	TRBV5-6	CASSLPTGRGDGYTF	TGTGCCAGCAGCCTACCGACAGGGCGAGGGGATGGCTACACCTTC
TRBD2	TRBJ2-5	16	.	TRBV19	CASSIDVAGEGETQYF	TGTGCCAGTAGTATAGATGTTGCGGGAGAGGGAGAGACCCAGTACTTC
TRBD1	TRBJ1-1	14	.	TRBV4-1	CASSRSTGSIEAFF	TGCGCCAGCAGCCGATCGACAGGGAGCATTGAAGCTTTCTTT
.	TRBJ2-7	13	.	TRBV12-3/TRBV12-4	CASSLGAFYEQYF	TGTGCCAGCAGTTTAGGAGCTTTCTACGAGCAGTACTTC
TRBD1	TRBJ2-4	15	.	TRBV20-1	CNASSWTGFKNIQYF	TGCAATGCTAGTTCCTGGACAGGGTTTAAAAACATTCAGTACTTC
.	TRBJ2-2	15	.	TRBV18	CASSPQEGQTGELFF	TGTGCCAGCTCACCGCAGGAGGGGCAGACCGGGGAGCTGTTTTTT
TRBD1	TRBJ1-1	15	once	TRBV27	CASSEDRGGNTEAFF	TGTGCCAGCAGTGAAGACAGGGGGGGTAACACTGAAGCTTTCTTT
.	TRBJ1-1	13	.	TRBV3-1/TRBV3-2	CASSRSGPPEAFF	TGTGCCAGCAGTCGTTCAGGTCCCCCCGAAGCTTTCTTT
TRBD1	TRBJ2-2	18	.	TRBV6-4	CASSVAAVATGAGGELFF	TGTGCCAGCAGTGTGGCGGCCGTTGCGACAGGGGCCGGCGGGGAGCTGTTTTTT
.	TRBJ1-5	14	.	TRBV6-2/TRBV6-3	CASSRSRPEQPQHF	TGTGCCAGCAGTCGAAGCAGGCCGGAACAGCCCCAGCATTTT
TRBD1	TRBJ1-1	14	.	TRBV19	CAVRETGGVTEAFF	TGTGCCGTCAGGGAGACAGGGGGAGTCACTGAAGCTTTCTTT
.	TRBJ1-4	13	.	TRBV2	CASSPDRDEKLFF	TGTGCCAGCAGCCCGGACAGAGATGAAAAACTGTTTTTT
.	TRBJ2-1	15	.	TRBV6-4	CASSGGDSLYNEQFF	TGTGCCAGCAGTGGGGGGGACAGCCTTTACAATGAGCAGTTCTTC
TRBD2	TRBJ2-3	14	few	TRBV20-1	CSASSSGAGDTQYF	TGCAGTGCTAGTTCCAGCGGGGCGGGAGATACGCAGTATTTT
.	TRBJ2-2	16	.	TRBV11-2	CASSLYNSPEIGELFF	TGTGCCAGCAGCTTATATAACAGCCCAGAGATCGGGGAGCTGTTTTTT
TRBD1	TRBJ1-5	16	once	TRBV2	CASSLQGAGNNQPQHF	TGTGCCAGCAGTTTACAGGGGGCAGGGAACAATCAGCCCCAGCATTTT
.	TRBJ2-5	16	.	TRBV11-1	CASSHRVGRLQETQYF	TGTGCCAGCAGCCATAGGGTGGGGAGACTCCAAGAGACCCAGTACTTC
.	TRBJ1-4	13	.	TRBV7-9	CASSPPAGEKLFF	TGTGCCAGCAGCCCCCCAGCGGGAGAAAAACTGTTTTTT
.	TRBJ2-1	18	.	TRBV6-4	CASRFETKILSSYNEQFF	TGTGCCAGCAGGTTCGAGACAAAAATCCTAAGCTCCTACAATGAGCAGTTCTTC
.	TRBJ1-2	13	.	TRBV4-1	CASSQERGLGYTF	TGCGCCAGCAGCCAAGAACGGGGTCTTGGCTACACCTTC
TRBD1	TRBJ1-2	15	few	TRBV13	CASSFTGGSNYGYTF	TGTGCCAGCAGTTTTACAGGGGGCTCTAACTATGGCTACACCTTC
.	TRBJ1-5	12	.	TRBV6-5	CASSPPNQPQHF	TGTGCCAGCAGCCCCCCGAATCAGCCCCAGCATTTT
.	TRBJ1-5	14	.	TRBV6-5	CASSYTRAAQPQHF	TGTGCCAGCAGTTACACCAGGGCGGCTCAGCCCCAGCATTTT
TRBD2	TRBJ2-1	14	.	TRBV7-7	CASSLDAAGGEQFF	TGTGCTAGCAGCTTAGATGCGGCGGGGGGCGAGCAGTTCTTC
.	TRBJ2-1	14	.	TRBV11-2	CASSLSGAYNEQFF	TGTGCCAGCAGCTTGAGTGGGGCTTACAATGAGCAGTTCTTC
TRBD1	TRBJ2-7	17	.	TRBV9	CASSSGTGALQFREQYF	TGTGCCAGCAGCTCTGGGACAGGGGCCCTTCAGTTCCGAGAGCAGTACTTC
TRBD2	TRBJ2-3	17	.	TRBV7-9	CASSRGTSGGPTDTQYF	TGTGCCAGCAGCCGCGGGACTAGCGGGGGACCCACAGATACGCAGTATTTT
.	TRBJ1-1	11	.	TRBV20-1	CSARPIGEAFF	TGCAGTGCTCGCCCGATCGGGGAAGCTTTCTTT
.	TRBJ2-3	14	.	TRBV6-1	CASSDAGVWDTQYF	TGTGCCAGCAGTGACGCAGGGGTTTGGGATACGCAGTATTTT
TRBD1	TRBJ1-2	14	.	TRBV25-1	CASSTRQGLNGYTF	TGTGCCAGCAGTACCCGACAGGGCCTAAATGGCTACACCTTC
.	TRBJ1-1	16	.	TRBV7-9	CASSLDIDRMNTEAFF	TGTGCCAGCAGCCTAGACATAGACAGAATGAACACTGAAGCTTTCTTT
.	TRBJ1-1	13	.	TRBV29-1	CSNLGGMATEAFF	TGCAGCAATTTGGGGGGGATGGCCACTGAAGCTTTCTTT
.	TRBJ2-2	15	.	TRBV3-1/TRBV3-2	CASSPRDSGTGELFF	TGTGCCAGCAGCCCTAGGGACAGCGGGACCGGGGAGCTGTTTTTT
.	TRBJ2-7	15	.	TRBV4-1	CASSQGGWGGYEQYF	TGCGCCAGCAGCCAAGGAGGTTGGGGAGGATACGAGCAGTACTTC
TRBD1	TRBJ2-7	12	.	TRBV6-6	CASRTGFYEQYF	TGTGCCAGCAGGACAGGGTTCTACGAGCAGTACTTC
.	TRBJ2-1	12	.	TRBV12-3/TRBV12-4	CASSPLGPLQFF	TGTGCCAGCAGTCCGCTAGGCCCACTGCAGTTCTTC
.	TRBJ2-7	12	.	TRBV7-9	CASSSLGYEQYF	TGTGCCAGCAGCTCCCTCGGGTACGAGCAGTACTTC
TRBD2	TRBJ2-1	16	.	TRBV7-6	CASSRTGTSGYNEQFF	TGTGCCAGCAGCCGTACCGGGACTAGCGGCTACAATGAGCAGTTCTTC
.	TRBJ2-4	16	.	TRBV11-2	CASSPDRTKAKNIQYF	TGTGCCAGCAGTCCTGACCGGACAAAGGCCAAAAACATTCAGTACTTC